Included here is one T cell receptor beta chain sequence, with context. Antigen unknown. This entry belongs to a study of breast tumors, draining lymph nodes, adjacent tissues. Each CDR3 protein gets one entry after TCRdb re-called the multiplex PCR reads with MiXCR. The repertoire consists of approximately 130,000 distinct CDR3 sequences, with 21% occurring once and the leading ten covering roughly 2.4%. V lost 7 bases and J lost 2, with 17 bases in between. This CDR3 has 16 amino acids. Germline V gives CDR1 MDHEN, CDR2 SYDVKM. Study conclusions and caveats: Data fit most tumor T cells coming from lymph node, expanding in tumor.

Axillary draining lymph nodes of breast cancer patients supplied the node samples. Sequencing was carried out using axillary lymph node tissue. The chain employs TRBV28 and TRBJ2-2; no firm D call. This sequence was found in a female donor with breast cancer. Some clones in this sample may be carry-over from other donors' samples. CDR3 residues: CASTPLRRGNTGELFF. DNA of the CDR3: TGTGCCAGCACCCCTTTGAGACGCGGAAACACCGGGGAGCTGTTTTTT.